The 2 T cell receptor beta chains below come from one sample, sequenced in a study of cytomegalovirus exposure and HLA in healthy donors. The PCR used 60 Vbeta and 13 Jbeta primers. The table came from immunoSEQ multiplex PCR; TCRdb's copy has only in-frame clones and leaves some out. This sample has about 200,000 clones, with 65% to 85% found just once. The sequencing input was PBMCs. The receptors were gathered from a man in his thirties or forties in good health and CMV-seronegative.

This clone came up once. The DNA for the CDR3 is TGTGCCAGCGCCGGGGACAGGGGCGACACCGGGGAGCTGTTTTTT. It encodes CASAGDRGDTGELFF. The chain is built from TRBV12-1 and TRBJ2-2; the table's D call of TRBD1 was not tested on the DNA. TRBV12-1 is described as a pseudogene. The CDR3 runs to 15 residues.

On this clone itself: One end of the junction fails to match germline, which may point to a read error. The chain links TRBV19 to TRBJ2-5; TRBD2 agrees at 8 bases. This CDR3 spans 14 amino acids. CDR1 and CDR2 from the germline V gene are LNHDA and SQIVND (reference sequence). CDR3 loop: CASSTSGGQETQYF. In DNA form, the CDR3 reads TGTGCCAGCAGTACCAGCGGGGGCCAAGAAACCCAGTACTTC.